This entry lists 27 T cell receptor beta chains sequenced from one sample in a study of blood T cells in healthy people across ages. With a J-beta primer mix and a sample-barcoded 5' primer, a second PCR ran 7 to 11 cycles. MiXCR was run by TCRdb on the 5' RACE reads, yielding one entry per CDR3 protein. The sample yields 1.5 million to 2 million distinct CDR3 sequences, 49% seen once. The sequenced material came from blood. These receptors came from a woman aged 40 to 49 in good health.

The V gene is TRBV6-1, the J gene TRBJ2-1; 9 bases fit TRBD1. The CDR3 covers 17 residues. Unmatched junction bases numbered 15, after V lost 5 bases and J lost 7 bases. CDR1 is MNHNS and CDR2 is SASEGT in the germline V gene. The CDR3 sequence is CASSTALGQGFANEQFF. The CDR3 coding sequence is TGTGCCAGCAGTACCGCCCTGGGACAGGGTTTTGCGAATGAGCAGTTCTTC.

As concerns this clonotype: One end of the junction fails to match germline, which may point to a read error. The J gene is TRBJ2-4, the V gene TRBV5-6, with D possibly being TRBD2 (7 bases). The length of the CDR3 is 14 residues. The germline V gene encodes CDR1 SGHDT and CDR2 YYEEEE. The CDR3 region has the DNA TGTGCCAGCAGGGCCCGGGGGGCCAAAAACATTCGGTACTTC. Translating gives CASRARGAKNIRYF. Supplemented by reference TRBV5-6 and TRBJ2-4, the full variable domain reads DAGVTQSPTHLIKTRGQQVTLRCSPKSGHDTVSWYQQALGQGPQFIFQYYEEEERQRGNFPDRFSGHQFPNYSSELNVNALLLGDSALYLCASRARGAKNIRYFGAGTRLSVL.

This clonotype was detected once. The junction departs from the called germline gene at one end, perhaps through a read error. The gene calls are TRBV7-2 and TRBJ2-4; D gene unclear. The J call is doubtful: the DNA matches TRBJ2-5 better. The germline gives CDR1 SGHTA, CDR2 FQGNSA. This CDR3 contains 13 residues. The DNA for the CDR3 is TGTGCCGGCAGCTCCAGGACGGCTGAGACCCAGTACTTC. Amino acids: CAGSSRTAETQYF.

This chain joins TRBV20-1 and TRBJ2-7, with 12 bases that match TRBD2. Germline V gene sequence: CDR1 DFQATT, CDR2 SNEGSKA (reference sequence). Trimming took 6 bases from V and 7 from J; bases not matched to a gene: 10. The CDR3 is 14 amino acids. CDR3 region: CSAPLAGGRNEQYF. The CDR3 nucleotides read TGCAGTGCCCCTCTAGCGGGGGGGCGCAATGAGCAGTACTTC.

This chain uses TRBV5-1 with TRBJ2-5, with 7 nucleotides matching TRBD1. Looked up from germline, CDR1 is SGHRS and CDR2 is YFSETQ. With V trimmed by 4 bases and J by 2 bases, 8 bases remained unmatched. This CDR3 is built from 15 residues. The CDR3 DNA is TGCGCCAGCAGCGGAAGGGACAGACCACAAGAGACCCAGTACTTC. Encoded protein: CASSGRDRPQETQYF.

Of note for this clonotype: A much larger clone lies one base from this, so it may be a read error. The chain combines TRBV7-9 with TRBJ2-7, with D perhaps matching TRBD1 (5 bases). Trimming left V 5 bases short and J 1 base short, with 15 bases between. The CDR3 length is 15 residues. Per the germline V gene, CDR1 is SEHNR and CDR2 is FQNEAQ (reference sequence). In DNA form, the CDR3 reads TGTGCCAGCAGCACGACAGAGACGCCTTCCTACGAGCAGTACGTC. This sequence encodes CASSTTETPSYEQYV.

In its sample, this clonotype was seen a few times. The rearrangement joins TRBV28 to TRBJ1-5, with TRBD1 as a possible D gene (6 bases). V was shortened by 5 bases and J by 4 bases, with 18 bases between the two germline ends. This CDR3 region has 16 residues. Germline CDR1 and CDR2: MDHEN and SYDVKM. The CDR3 reads CASSGATGQLNQPQHF. For the CDR3, the DNA is TGTGCCAGCAGTGGGGCAACAGGACAGCTAAATCAGCCCCAGCATTTT.

This clonotype was observed a few times. The rearrangement links TRBV7-2 to TRBJ2-7; D remains unclear. V lost 5 bases and J lost 3, with 20 bases in between. The germline V gene encodes CDR1 SGHTA and CDR2 FQGNSA. This CDR3 has 16 amino acids. The CDR3 sequence is CASSPLPATPVYEQYF. In DNA, the CDR3 is TGTGCCAGCAGCCCTCTTCCTGCGACCCCAGTCTACGAGCAGTACTTC.

V gene TRBV12-3 or TRBV12-4 combines with J gene TRBJ2-5; 9 nucleotides match TRBD1. V was clipped by 6 bases and J by 7 bases; unmatched bases: 15. The CDR3 sequence is 16 residues long. CDR3 in DNA: TGTGCCAGCAGGTCTTATTTACAGGGGGCTGGAGGGACCCAGTACTTC. Translating it yields CASRSYLQGAGGTQYF.

This clonotype was detected a few times. The chain recombines TRBV5-1 with TRBJ2-1, with D hard to call. V was shortened by 3 bases and J by 8 bases, with 9 bases between the two germline ends. Germline CDR1 reads SGHRS; CDR2 reads YFSETQ. This CDR3 contains 12 residues. CDR3 amino acids: CASSYSSDEQFF. In nucleotides, the CDR3 is TGCGCCAGCAGCTACAGTTCCGATGAGCAGTTCTTC.

This clonotype was seen only a few times. The CDR3: CASSHQTSGKRTDTQYF. The CDR3 region has the DNA TGCGCCAGCAGCCATCAGACTAGCGGGAAACGCACAGATACGCAGTATTTT. The chain couples TRBV4-1 to TRBJ2-3, with 11 bases identical to TRBD2. Germline V gene data show CDR1 as MGHRA and CDR2 as YSYEKL. V shed 3 bases and J 1 base; nucleotides not matched to a gene: 6. The CDR3 runs 17 residues.

The genes are TRBV4-1 and TRBJ1-2, with 7 nucleotides matching TRBD1. Germline CDR1 is MGHRA and CDR2 is YSYEKL. The CDR3 extends over 15 amino acids. J lost 0 bases, V lost 1 base, and 2 bases had no gene match. CDR3 sequence: CASSQGGTANYGYTF. The CDR3 DNA reads TGCGCCAGCAGCCAAGGCGGGACAGCTAACTATGGCTACACCTTC.

The rearrangement links TRBV27 to TRBJ1-6; no definite D call. V lost 3 bases, J lost 4 bases, and 13 bases lay in between. Germline V lookup: CDR1 MNHEY, CDR2 SMNVEV (reference sequence). The CDR3 has 16 amino acids. The CDR3 bases are TGTGCCAGCAGTTTTGGTCCGGTGCAATATAATTCACCCCTCCACTTT. Translated, it gives CASSFGPVQYNSPLHF.

The chain combines TRBV6-1 with TRBJ2-3; 9 nucleotides align to TRBD2. CDR1 MNHNS and CDR2 SASEGT come from the germline V gene. Losses at the gene ends were 8 bases for V and 1 base for J; bases not matched to a gene: 1. The CDR3 is made up of 13 amino acids. In DNA form, the CDR3 reads TGTGCCAGCGAGCGGGGGGGCACAGATACGCAGTATTTT. It yields the protein CASERGGTDTQYF.

This clonotype was seen a handful of times. The DNA of the CDR3 is TGCGCCAGCAGCCAGCATAACAGGGACTCCGGGGCCAACGTCCTGACTTTC. This encodes CASSQHNRDSGANVLTF. V and J are TRBV4-3 and TRBJ2-6; either TRBD1 or TRBD2 may supply D (6 bases each). The ends were cut back, 3 bases at V and 4 bases at J, with 16 bases in the middle. The CDR3 is 17 residues long. Germline V gene sequence: CDR1 LGHNA, CDR2 YSLEER.

This clonotype was counted a few times. This chain links TRBV7-2 with TRBJ2-7; a possible D gene is TRBD1 (7 bases). The CDR3 has 16 amino acids. Germline lookup yields CDR1 SGHTA and CDR2 FQGNSA. Trimming shortened V by 5 bases and J by 2 bases, and 19 bases separated the two germline ends. The CDR3, as DNA: TGTGCCAGCAGCCCCAACAGGGGAGGTTTCACCTACGAGCAGTACTTC. Amino acids: CASSPNRGGFTYEQYF.

The chain couples TRBV27 to TRBJ2-3; a weak D match, TRBD1 (5 bases). Germline V gene sequence: CDR1 MNHEY, CDR2 SMNVEV (reference sequence). The CDR3 is made up of 13 amino acids. V lost 5 bases, J lost 11 bases, and 17 bases lay in between. CDR3 sequence: CASSTTGRGRQYF. The CDR3 bases are TGTGCCAGCAGTACCACAGGTCGTGGTCGGCAGTATTTT.

CDR3 nucleotide sequence: TGTGCCAGCAGTAGAGGGGGCAGGGACATTCAGTACTTC. Amino acids: CASSRGGRDIQYF. The rearrangement uses TRBV6-1 and TRBJ2-4, with 7 nucleotides matching TRBD1. Germline CDR1 reads MNHNS; CDR2 reads SASEGT. The CDR3 is 13 residues long. V was clipped by 5 bases and J by 8 bases; unmatched bases: 6.

This chain uses TRBV7-9 with TRBJ2-4; D possibly corresponds to TRBD2 (5 bases). The germline V gene has CDR1 SEHNR and CDR2 FQNEAQ (reference sequence). V lost 8 bases, J lost 3 bases, and 14 bases lay in between. The CDR3 has 14 amino acids. The CDR3 reads CASREEGGKNIQYF. DNA of the CDR3: TGTGCCAGCCGAGAGGAAGGAGGCAAAAACATTCAGTACTTC.

Details on this clonotype: A read error may account for a junction end that differs from germline. The V gene is TRBV7-2, the J gene TRBJ1-4; D remains unclear. This CDR3 contains 12 residues. CDR1 and CDR2 (germline): SGHTA, FQGNSA. The CDR3 DNA reads as TGTGTCAGCAGATTTATGAATGAAAAACTGTTTTTT. Protein: CVSRFMNEKLFF.

The chain has TRBV28 and TRBJ2-4, with a possible D match to TRBD1 (6 bases). Germline V gene lookup returns CDR1 MDHEN and CDR2 SYDVKM. The CDR3 is made up of 16 amino acids. The V end was cut by 3 bases, the J end by 3 bases, with 15 bases between. The CDR3 loop reads CASSFHREGGKNIQYF. CDR3 DNA: TGTGCCAGCAGTTTTCATAGGGAAGGGGGCAAAAACATTCAGTACTTC.

The chain employs TRBV6-6 and TRBJ1-1; perhaps TRBD1 as D (6 bases). Trimming removed 6 bases from V and 1 base from J, with 12 bases in between. CDR1 is MNHNY and CDR2 is SVGAGI in the germline V gene (reference sequence). The CDR3 length is 14 residues. This CDR3 reads CASRIQGQNTEAFF. The CDR3, as DNA: TGTGCCAGCAGAATCCAGGGACAGAACACTGAAGCTTTCTTT.

This clonotype was detected ten times or more. The chain has TRBV20-1 and TRBJ1-2; 11 bases map to TRBD1. Germline loops: CDR1 DFQATT, CDR2 SNEGSKA (reference sequence). This CDR3 is built from 13 residues. V lost 5 bases to trimming and J lost 8 bases; unmatched junction nucleotides: 7. CDR3 sequence (DNA): TGCAGTGCTGCCTCCGGGACAGGGGGAGGCTACACCTTC. Its translation: CSAASGTGGGYTF.

A note on this clonotype: The junction differs from germline at one of its ends, possibly a read error. This rearrangement joins TRBV4-3 to TRBJ2-3; a possible D gene is TRBD2 (6 bases). Germline V CDR1 and CDR2: LGHNA, YSLEER. The CDR3 loop spans 16 amino acids. The CDR3 loop is CASSQVFGGSTNTQYF. CDR3 DNA sequence: TGCGCCAGCAGCCAAGTCTTCGGGGGTAGCACAAATACGCAGTATTTT.

This clonotype was detected once. One junction end does not reproduce the germline sequence, and a read error may be involved. The rearrangement uses TRBV4-2 and TRBJ1-5; 11 nucleotides line up with TRBD1. In germline, CDR1 is LGHNA, CDR2 YNFKEQ. There are 17 residues in the CDR3. CDR3 nucleotide sequence: TGTGCCAGCAGCCGAGGATCGGACAGGGGGCTCAATCAGCCCCAGAATTTT. Its translation: CASSRGSDRGLNQPQNF.

The chain combines TRBV12-3 or TRBV12-4 with TRBJ2-1; TRBD1 might be the D (6 bases). This CDR3 has 15 residues. V lost 7 bases, J lost 1 base, and 14 bases lay in between. The chain's CDR3 is CASNPRGTSYNEQFF. In DNA, the CDR3 is TGTGCCAGCAACCCGAGGGGGACGTCCTACAATGAGCAGTTCTTC.

This clonotype turned up a few times. This chain links TRBV12-5 with TRBJ2-3; tentatively, D is TRBD1 (6 bases). The CDR3 spans 16 residues. Trimming took off 4 bases at V and 2 bases at J, with 16 bases between the two ends. CDR1 is LGHNT, CDR2 FRNRAP, per germline. The CDR3 loop is CASGSAGADHTDTQYF. The CDR3 nucleotides read TGTGCTAGTGGTTCGGCAGGGGCCGACCACACAGATACGCAGTATTTT.